This is a list of T cell receptor beta chains from one sample in a study of T cell changes during pregnancy in multiple sclerosis. Assay used: immunoSEQ multiplex PCR; TCRdb lists only in-frame clones, some missing. The table shows about 40,000 clones, with 92% occurring only once. Material: CD8+ T cells from peripheral blood mononuclear cells, obtained in the first trimester of pregnancy. These receptor sequences come from a female donor with multiple sclerosis, enrolled in a pregnancy study. Each CDR3 is given with its conserved first and last residue. D genes are given only for firm matches. Clone size is given for some rows only: seen once, a few or many times, or a class if the clone is expanded.

size,V,D,J,DNA,CDR3
few,TRBV6-6,.,TRBJ1-1,TGTGCCAGCATGCCCGGGGGGGTCAAAGCTGAAGCTTTCTTT,CASMPGGVKAEAFF
.,TRBV7-2,.,TRBJ1-4,TGTGCCAGCAGCTTAATGCGGCAGGAGCGGAAGGAAAAACTGTTTTTT,CASSLMRQERKEKLFF
.,TRBV7-8,.,TRBJ1-3,TGTGCCAGCAGTATTGGAGAAAACACCATATATTTT,CASSIGENTIYF
.,TRBV10-3,TRBD1,TRBJ2-7,TGTGCCGCGGACAGGGGAGACTACGAGCAGTACTTC,CAADRGDYEQYF
.,TRBV13,.,TRBJ2-7,TGTGCCAGCAGCTTCGGGGGACTCGACTACGAGCAGTACTTC,CASSFGGLDYEQYF
.,TRBV29-1,.,TRBJ2-5,TGCAGCATGGACCTTGGGGGGAGGTCGGAGACCCAGTACTTC,CSMDLGGRSETQYF
.,TRBV13,TRBD1,TRBJ1-5,TGTGCCAGCAGCCTCAGGGGGGGCAATCAGCCCCAGCATTTT,CASSLRGGNQPQHF
.,TRBV13,.,TRBJ2-7,TGTGCCAGCAGCTTTAGCGTCACTTACTACGAGCAGTACTTC,CASSFSVTYYEQYF
.,TRBV9,.,TRBJ1-5,TGTGCCAGCAGCGCGACGGAGCACAATCAGCCCCAGCATTTT,CASSATEHNQPQHF
once,TRBV14,.,TRBJ1-2,TGTGCCAGCAGCCAAGATAGATATCAGGGTGGCTATGGCTACACCTTC,CASSQDRYQGGYGYTF
.,TRBV19,TRBD2,TRBJ2-5,TGTGCCAGTAGTGCTAGCGGGGGAGAGACCCAGTACTTC,CASSASGGETQYF
.,TRBV27,TRBD1,TRBJ1-2,TGTGCCAGCAGTTTACGTGGGACAGTGAAATATGGCTACACCTTC,CASSLRGTVKYGYTF
.,TRBV6-5,TRBD1,TRBJ1-1,TGTGCCAGCAGCCGGGACAGAGGTACTGAAGCTTTCTTT,CASSRDRGTEAFF
few,TRBV15,.,TRBJ1-6,TGTGCCACCAGCAGAGCGGGTTCACCCCTCCACTTT,CATSRAGSPLHF
.,TRBV25-1,TRBD2,TRBJ2-1,TGTGCCAGCAGTTTACTAGCGGGGAGCTCCTACAATGAGCAGTTCTTC,CASSLLAGSSYNEQFF
.,TRBV4-1,.,TRBJ2-1,TGCGCCAGCAGCCCTCGCGGGGCCCGATCTTCCTACAATGAGCAGTTCTTC,CASSPRGARSSYNEQFF
.,TRBV4-1,.,TRBJ1-5,TGCGCCAGCAGCCAAGATGGGGCAGACTATCAGCCCCAGCATTTT,CASSQDGADYQPQHF
.,TRBV19,TRBD1,TRBJ2-2,TGTGCCAGTAGTTTTTTAGGACAGGGGCTCAACACCGGGGAGCTGTTTTTT,CASSFLGQGLNTGELFF
.,TRBV4-1,TRBD1,TRBJ1-6,TGCGCCAGCAGCCACGCGGACAGGCATAATTCACCCCTCCACTTT,CASSHADRHNSPLHF
.,TRBV11-2,.,TRBJ1-1,TGTGCCAGCAGCTTCGGCGGAGCTGAAGCTTTCTTT,CASSFGGAEAFF
.,TRBV27,.,TRBJ1-1,TGTGCCAGCAGTCACGGACAAATGAACACTGAAGCTTTCTTT,CASSHGQMNTEAFF
.,TRBV11-2,TRBD1,TRBJ2-2,TGTGCCAGCAGGCGGACAGGGGGTACCGGGGAGCTGTTTTTT,CASRRTGGTGELFF
.,TRBV29-1,.,TRBJ1-2,TGCAGCGGATTAGGGGGTTCGGGCTACACCTTC,CSGLGGSGYTF
once,TRBV7-9,TRBD1,TRBJ1-2,TGTGCCAGCAGCGGTCCGGGACAGTTGAACTATGGCTACACCTTC,CASSGPGQLNYGYTF
.,TRBV30,TRBD1,TRBJ2-7,TGTGCCTGGAGTGGGGGGACAGGGGTCAACGAGCAGTACTTC,CAWSGGTGVNEQYF
.,TRBV11-2,.,TRBJ2-7,TGTGCCAGCAGCTTAGATCCAGGGGAAACTGGCTACGAGCAGTACTTC,CASSLDPGETGYEQYF
.,TRBV10-3,TRBD1,TRBJ1-5,TGTGCCATCAGTGATCATACCGGGACAGGGGGTAAGGGTTTCGTTCAGCATTTT,CAISDHTGTGGKGFVQHF
.,TRBV10-2,TRBD1,TRBJ2-2,TGCGCCACCGACAGGGGATCCACCGGGGAGCTGTTTTTT,CATDRGSTGELFF
.,TRBV15,.,TRBJ1-4,TGTGCCACCAGCATTCGACAGTTTAATGAAAAACTGTTTTTT,CATSIRQFNEKLFF
once,TRBV19,TRBD1,TRBJ1-6,TGTGCCAGTAGTCCGGGGACAGATAATTCACCCCTCCACTTT,CASSPGTDNSPLHF
.,TRBV4-1,TRBD1,TRBJ1-4,TGCGCCAGCAGCCTCACTCCGGGACAGGGGGAGGAAAAACTGTTTTTT,CASSLTPGQGEEKLFF
once,TRBV27,.,TRBJ1-1,TGTGCCAGCAGTTTATACTCCGGGTTGACTGAAGCTTTCTTT,CASSLYSGLTEAFF
.,TRBV11-2,TRBD1,TRBJ1-1,TGTGCCAGCAGCCCAACAGGGGCGGCCACTGAAGCTTTCTTT,CASSPTGAATEAFF
once,TRBV14,.,TRBJ2-7,TGTGCCAGCAGCCATCCCTTATTTAGCTACGAGCAGTACTTC,CASSHPLFSYEQYF
.,TRBV4-2,TRBD1,TRBJ1-2,TGTGCCAGCAACGACAGGGGGATTTATGGCTACACCTTC,CASNDRGIYGYTF
.,TRBV19,TRBD1,TRBJ2-4,TGTGCCAGTAGTATAGATAGGACAGGGAAAAACATTCAGTACTTC,CASSIDRTGKNIQYF
.,TRBV30,TRBD2,TRBJ2-3,TGTGCCTGGAGTGTGGGGCTAGCGGGGGGGCTGGATACGCAGTATTTT,CAWSVGLAGGLDTQYF
.,TRBV5-6,TRBD1,TRBJ2-7,TGTGCCAGCAGCCCCGGACAGGGTTGGTACGAGCAGTACTTC,CASSPGQGWYEQYF
.,TRBV29-1,.,TRBJ1-3,TGCAGCGTTGACGCTTGGCAGGCCTTCTCTGGAAACACCATATATTTT,CSVDAWQAFSGNTIYF
.,TRBV9,.,TRBJ1-4,TGTGCCAGCAGCGGGGGGGGGTTTCGGGAAAAACTGTTTTTT,CASSGGGFREKLFF
once,TRBV4-1,.,TRBJ1-5,TGCGCCAGCAGCCAAGAGCTTACAGTGAATCAGCCCCAGCATTTT,CASSQELTVNQPQHF
.,TRBV11-2,.,TRBJ1-1,TGTGCCAGCGGGAGTCAGAACACTGAAGCTTTCTTT,CASGSQNTEAFF
.,TRBV7-9,TRBD1,TRBJ1-2,TGTGCCAGCAGCGCCCACAGGGGGTATAACTATGGCTACACCTTC,CASSAHRGYNYGYTF